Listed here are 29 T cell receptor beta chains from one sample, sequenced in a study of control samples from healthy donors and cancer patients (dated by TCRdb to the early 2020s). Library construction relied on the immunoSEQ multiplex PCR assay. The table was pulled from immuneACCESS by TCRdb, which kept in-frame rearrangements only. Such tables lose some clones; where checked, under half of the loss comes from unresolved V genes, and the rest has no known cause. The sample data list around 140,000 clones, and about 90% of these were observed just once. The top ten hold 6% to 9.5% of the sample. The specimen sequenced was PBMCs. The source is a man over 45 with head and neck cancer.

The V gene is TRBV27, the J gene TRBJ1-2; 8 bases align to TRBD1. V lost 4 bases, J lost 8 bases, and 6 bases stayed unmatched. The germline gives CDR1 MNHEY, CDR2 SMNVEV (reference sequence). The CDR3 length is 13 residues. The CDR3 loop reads CASSSGQGEGYTF. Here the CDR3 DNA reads TGTGCCAGCAGTTCCGGACAGGGTGAAGGCTACACCTTC.

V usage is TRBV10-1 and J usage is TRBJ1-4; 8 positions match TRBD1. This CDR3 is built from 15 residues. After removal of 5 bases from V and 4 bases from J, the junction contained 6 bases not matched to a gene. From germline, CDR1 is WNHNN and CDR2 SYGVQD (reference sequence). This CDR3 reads CASSYRGFGNEKLFF. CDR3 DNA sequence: TGCGCCAGCAGTTACAGGGGGTTTGGTAATGAAAAACTGTTTTTT.

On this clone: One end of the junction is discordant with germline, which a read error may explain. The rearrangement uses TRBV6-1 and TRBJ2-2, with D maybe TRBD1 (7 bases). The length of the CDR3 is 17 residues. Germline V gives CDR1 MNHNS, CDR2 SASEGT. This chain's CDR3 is CASSEGRTGLNTGELFF. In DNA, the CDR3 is TGTGCCAGCAGCGAAGGGAGGACAGGATTAAACACCGGGGAGCTGTTTTTT.

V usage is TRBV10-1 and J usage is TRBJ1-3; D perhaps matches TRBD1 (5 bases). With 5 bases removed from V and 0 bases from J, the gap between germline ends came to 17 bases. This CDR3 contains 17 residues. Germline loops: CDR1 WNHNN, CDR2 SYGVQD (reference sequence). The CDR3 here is CASSHNRSKSSGNTIYF. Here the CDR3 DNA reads TGCGCCAGCAGTCATAACAGGTCAAAAAGCTCTGGAAACACCATATATTTT.

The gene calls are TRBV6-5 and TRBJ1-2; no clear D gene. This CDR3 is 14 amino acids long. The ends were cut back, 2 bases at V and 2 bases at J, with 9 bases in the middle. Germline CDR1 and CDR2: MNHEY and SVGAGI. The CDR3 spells CASSYGRVNYGYTF. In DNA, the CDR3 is TGTGCCAGCAGTTACGGCAGAGTCAACTATGGCTACACCTTC.

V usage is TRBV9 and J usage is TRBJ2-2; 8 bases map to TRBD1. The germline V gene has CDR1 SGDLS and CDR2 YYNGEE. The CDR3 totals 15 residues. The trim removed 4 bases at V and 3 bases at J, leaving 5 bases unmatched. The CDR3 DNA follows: TGTGCCAGCAGCAGATACAGGGGGGACACCGGGGAGCTGTTTTTT. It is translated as CASSRYRGDTGELFF.

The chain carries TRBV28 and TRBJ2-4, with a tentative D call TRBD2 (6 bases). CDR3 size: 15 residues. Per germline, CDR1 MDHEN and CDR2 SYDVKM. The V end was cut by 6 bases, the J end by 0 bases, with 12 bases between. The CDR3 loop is CASSVGTSAKNIQYF. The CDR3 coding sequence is TGTGCCAGCAGCGTTGGGACTTCAGCCAAAAACATTCAGTACTTC.

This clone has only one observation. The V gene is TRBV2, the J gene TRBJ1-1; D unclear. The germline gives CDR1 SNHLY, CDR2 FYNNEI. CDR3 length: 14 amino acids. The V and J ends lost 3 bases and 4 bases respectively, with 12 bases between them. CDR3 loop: CASSEEFSGTEAFF. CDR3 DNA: TGTGCCAGCAGTGAGGAGTTTAGCGGCACTGAAGCTTTCTTT.

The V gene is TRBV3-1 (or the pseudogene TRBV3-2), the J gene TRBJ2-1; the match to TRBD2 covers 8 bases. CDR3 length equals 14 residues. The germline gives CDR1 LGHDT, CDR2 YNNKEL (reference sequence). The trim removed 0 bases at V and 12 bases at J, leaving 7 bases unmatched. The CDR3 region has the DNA TGTGCCAGCAGCCAAGACGGGGGGGGCTTCGGGCAGTTCTTC. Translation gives CASSQDGGGFGQFF.

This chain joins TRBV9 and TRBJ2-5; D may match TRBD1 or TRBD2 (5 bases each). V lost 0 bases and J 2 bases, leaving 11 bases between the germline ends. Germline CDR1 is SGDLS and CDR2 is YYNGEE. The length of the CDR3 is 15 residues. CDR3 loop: CASSVAGRTQETQYF. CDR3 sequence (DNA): TGTGCCAGCAGCGTAGCGGGGCGGACGCAAGAGACCCAGTACTTC.

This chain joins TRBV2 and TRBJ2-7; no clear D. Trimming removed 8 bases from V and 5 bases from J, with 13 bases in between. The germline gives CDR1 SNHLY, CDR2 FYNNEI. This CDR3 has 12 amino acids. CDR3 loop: CASLVRPNEQYF. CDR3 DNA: TGTGCCAGCCTAGTCCGTCCTAACGAGCAGTACTTC.

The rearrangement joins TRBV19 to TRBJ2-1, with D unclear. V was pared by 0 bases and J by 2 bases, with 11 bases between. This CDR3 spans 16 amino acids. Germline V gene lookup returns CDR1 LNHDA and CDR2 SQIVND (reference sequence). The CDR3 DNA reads TGTGCCAGTAGTATAGAGGAGAGTTGGCCCTACAATGAGCAGTTCTTC. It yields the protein CASSIEESWPYNEQFF.

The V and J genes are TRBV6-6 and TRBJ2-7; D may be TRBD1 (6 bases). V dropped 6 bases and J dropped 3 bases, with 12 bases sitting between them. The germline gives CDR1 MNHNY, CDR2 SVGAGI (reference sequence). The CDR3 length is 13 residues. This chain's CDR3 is CASSPGTYYEQYF. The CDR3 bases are TGTGCCAGCAGCCCCGGGACATACTACGAGCAGTACTTC.

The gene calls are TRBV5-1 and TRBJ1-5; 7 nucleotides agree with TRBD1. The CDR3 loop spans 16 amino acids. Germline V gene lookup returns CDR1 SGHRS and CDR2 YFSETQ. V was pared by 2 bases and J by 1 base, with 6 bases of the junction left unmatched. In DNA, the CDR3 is TGCGCCAGCAGCTTAGCTCAGGGGGACAGCAATCAGCCCCAGCATTTT. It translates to CASSLAQGDSNQPQHF.

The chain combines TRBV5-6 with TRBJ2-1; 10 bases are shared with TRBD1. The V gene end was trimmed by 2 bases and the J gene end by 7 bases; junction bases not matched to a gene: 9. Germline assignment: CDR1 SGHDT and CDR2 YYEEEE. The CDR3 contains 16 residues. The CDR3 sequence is CASSFGPGQGMNEQFF. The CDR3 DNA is TGTGCCAGCAGCTTTGGGCCGGGACAGGGGATGAATGAGCAGTTCTTC.

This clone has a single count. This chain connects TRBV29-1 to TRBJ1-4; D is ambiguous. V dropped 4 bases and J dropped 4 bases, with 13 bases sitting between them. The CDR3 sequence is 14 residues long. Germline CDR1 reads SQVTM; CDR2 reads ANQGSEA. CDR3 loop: CSVVSGLHNEKLFF. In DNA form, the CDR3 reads TGCAGCGTTGTGTCCGGGTTACATAATGAAAAACTGTTTTTT.

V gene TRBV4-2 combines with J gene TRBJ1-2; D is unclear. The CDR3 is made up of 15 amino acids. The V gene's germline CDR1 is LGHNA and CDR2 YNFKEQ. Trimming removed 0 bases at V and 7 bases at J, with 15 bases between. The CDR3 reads CASSQDWTVSPGYTF. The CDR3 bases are TGTGCCAGCAGCCAAGACTGGACGGTGAGCCCTGGCTACACCTTC.

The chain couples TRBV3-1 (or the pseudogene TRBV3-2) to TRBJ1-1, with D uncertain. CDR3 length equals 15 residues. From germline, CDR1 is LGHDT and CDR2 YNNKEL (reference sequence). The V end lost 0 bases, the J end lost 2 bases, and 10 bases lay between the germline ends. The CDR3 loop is CASSQERVFNTEAFF. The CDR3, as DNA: TGTGCCAGCAGCCAAGAAAGGGTATTCAACACTGAAGCTTTCTTT.

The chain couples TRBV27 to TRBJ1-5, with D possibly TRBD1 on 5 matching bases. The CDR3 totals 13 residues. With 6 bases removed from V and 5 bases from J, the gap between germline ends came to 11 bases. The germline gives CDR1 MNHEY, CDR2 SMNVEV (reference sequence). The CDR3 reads CASRWGLDQPQHF. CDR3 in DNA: TGTGCCAGCAGGTGGGGACTAGATCAGCCCCAGCATTTT.

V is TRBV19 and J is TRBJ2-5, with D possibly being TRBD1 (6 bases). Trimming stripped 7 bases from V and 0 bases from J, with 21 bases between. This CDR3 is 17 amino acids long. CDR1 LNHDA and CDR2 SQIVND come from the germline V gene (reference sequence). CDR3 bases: TGTGCCAGTAACCCCAGAGGGGGACACCGTTACCAAGAGACCCAGTACTTC. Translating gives CASNPRGGHRYQETQYF.

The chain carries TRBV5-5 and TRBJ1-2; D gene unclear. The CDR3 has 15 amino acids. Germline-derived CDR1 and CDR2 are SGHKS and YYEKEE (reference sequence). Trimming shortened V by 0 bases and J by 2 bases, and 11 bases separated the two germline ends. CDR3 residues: CASSLAEGSNYGYTF. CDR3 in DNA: TGTGCCAGCAGCTTGGCCGAGGGTTCCAACTATGGCTACACCTTC. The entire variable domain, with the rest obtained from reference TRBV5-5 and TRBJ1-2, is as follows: DAGVTQSPTHLIKTRGQQVTLRCSPISGHKSVSWYQQVLGQGPQFIFQYYEKEERGRGNFPDRFSARQFPNYSSELNVNALLLGDSALYLCASSLAEGSNYGYTFGSGTRLTVV.

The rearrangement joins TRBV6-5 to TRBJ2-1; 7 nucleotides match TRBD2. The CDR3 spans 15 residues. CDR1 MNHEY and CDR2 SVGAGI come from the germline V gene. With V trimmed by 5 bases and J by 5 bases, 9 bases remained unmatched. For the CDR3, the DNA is TGTGCCAGCAGTCCCCCGGGGGGTGGCCACAATGAGCAGTTCTTC. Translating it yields CASSPPGGGHNEQFF.

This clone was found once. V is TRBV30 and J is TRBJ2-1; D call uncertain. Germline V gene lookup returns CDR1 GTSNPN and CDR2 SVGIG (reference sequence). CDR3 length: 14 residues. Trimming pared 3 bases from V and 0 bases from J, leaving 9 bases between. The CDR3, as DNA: TGTGCCTGGAGGGGCCTCGACTCCTACAATGAGCAGTTCTTC. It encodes CAWRGLDSYNEQFF.

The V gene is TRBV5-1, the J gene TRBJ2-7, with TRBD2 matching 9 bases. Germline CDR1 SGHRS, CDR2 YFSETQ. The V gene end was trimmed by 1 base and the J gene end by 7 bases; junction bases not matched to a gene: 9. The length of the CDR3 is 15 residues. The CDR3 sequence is CASSLWAGGLREQYF. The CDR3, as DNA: TGCGCCAGCAGCTTGTGGGCGGGAGGGCTCCGGGAGCAGTACTTC.

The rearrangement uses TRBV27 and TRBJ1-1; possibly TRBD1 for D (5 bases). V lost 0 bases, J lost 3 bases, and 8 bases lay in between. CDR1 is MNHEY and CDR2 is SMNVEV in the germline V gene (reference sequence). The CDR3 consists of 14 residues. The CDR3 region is CASSLSGGYTEAFF. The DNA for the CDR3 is TGTGCCAGCAGTTTATCGGGGGGGTACACTGAAGCTTTCTTT.

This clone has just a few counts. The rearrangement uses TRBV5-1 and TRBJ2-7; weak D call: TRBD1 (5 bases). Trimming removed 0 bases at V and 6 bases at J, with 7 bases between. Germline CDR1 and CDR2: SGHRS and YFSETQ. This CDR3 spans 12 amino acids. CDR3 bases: TGCGCCAGCAGCTTGGACAGGAGCGAGCAGTACTTC. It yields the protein CASSLDRSEQYF.

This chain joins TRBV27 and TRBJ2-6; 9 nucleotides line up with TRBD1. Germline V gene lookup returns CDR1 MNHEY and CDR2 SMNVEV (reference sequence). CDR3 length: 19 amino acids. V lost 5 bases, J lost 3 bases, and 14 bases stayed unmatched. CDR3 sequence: CASSPIWGTGISGANVLTF. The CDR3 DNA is TGTGCCAGCAGTCCTATATGGGGGACAGGGATAAGTGGGGCCAACGTCCTGACTTTC.

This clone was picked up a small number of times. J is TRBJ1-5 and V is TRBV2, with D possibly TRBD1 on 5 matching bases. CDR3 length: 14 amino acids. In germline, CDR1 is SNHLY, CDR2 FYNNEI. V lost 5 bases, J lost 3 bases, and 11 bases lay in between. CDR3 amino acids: CASSQTDTNQPQHF. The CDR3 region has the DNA TGTGCCAGCAGTCAGACAGATACCAATCAGCCCCAGCATTTT. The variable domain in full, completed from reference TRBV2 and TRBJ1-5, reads EPEVTQTPSHQVTQMGQEVILRCVPISNHLYFYWYRQILGQKVEFLVSFYNNEISEKSEIFDDQFSVERPDGSNFTLKIRSTKLEDSAMYFCASSQTDTNQPQHFGDGTRLSIL.

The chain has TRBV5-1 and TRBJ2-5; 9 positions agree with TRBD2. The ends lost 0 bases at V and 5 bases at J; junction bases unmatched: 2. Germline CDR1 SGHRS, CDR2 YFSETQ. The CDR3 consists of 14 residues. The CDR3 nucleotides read TGCGCCAGCAGCTTGGGGCTAGCGGGGGAGACCCAGTACTTC. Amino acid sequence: CASSLGLAGETQYF.